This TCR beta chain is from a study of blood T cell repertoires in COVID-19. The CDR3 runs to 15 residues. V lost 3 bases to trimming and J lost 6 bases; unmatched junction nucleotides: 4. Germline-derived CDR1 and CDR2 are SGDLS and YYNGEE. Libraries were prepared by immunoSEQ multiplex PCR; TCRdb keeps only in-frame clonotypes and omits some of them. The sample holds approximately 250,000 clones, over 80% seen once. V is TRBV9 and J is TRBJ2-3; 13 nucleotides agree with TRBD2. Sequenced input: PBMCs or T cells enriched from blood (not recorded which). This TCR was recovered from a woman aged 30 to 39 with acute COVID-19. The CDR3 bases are TGTGCCAGCAGCGGGACTAGCGGGAGCATCGATACGCAGTATTTT. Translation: CASSGTSGSIDTQYF.